The T cell receptor beta chain described here comes from a study of T cell responses to AZD1222 COVID-19 vaccine. TCRdb keeps only in-frame clones here, not all; method: immunoSEQ multiplex PCR. The repertoire holds approximately 180,000 clones, approximately 92% seen once, with more than 9% in the top ten. Germline lookup yields CDR1 SNHLY and CDR2 FYNNEI. V lost 1 base, J lost 5 bases, and 5 bases lay in between. This CDR3 has 12 residues. Regarding this clone: Other DNA sequences in the sample encode the same CDR3.

The chain has TRBV2 and TRBJ1-2; D call uncertain. The origin of this receptor is an adult in good health. The sequencing used peripheral blood, collected on day 0 of AZD1222 vaccination. The CDR3 sequence is CASSEGSYGYTF. CDR3 bases: TGTGCCAGCAGTGAAGGTAGTTATGGCTACACCTTC.